This TCR beta chain was documented in a study of blood T cell repertoires in COVID-19. The germline gives CDR1 SGHTA, CDR2 FQGNSA. This CDR3 is 16 amino acids long. V lost 4 bases, J lost 0 bases, and 5 bases stayed unmatched. How the authors handled the data: Cell counts per sample came from amplifying reference gene primers. Measured with immunoSEQ multiplex PCR; TCRdb has only the in-frame clones, and not every one. V and J calls and clone size are as listed in that table; D and trimming were resolved from the DNA. The table includes 300,000 or so clones, 70% to 90% detected once. Donors in Cohort 3 counted as recovered after two negative PCRs, clearance, or symptom resolution. This clone was seen once.

The material sequenced was PBMCs or T cells enriched from blood (not recorded which). The origin of this receptor is a young woman who had recovered from COVID-19. This chain links TRBV7-2 with TRBJ1-4; 7 nucleotides agree with TRBD1. The CDR3 DNA sequence: TGTGCCAGCAGCTCGACAGGGAGGACAACTAATGAAAAACTGTTTTTT. It codes for CASSSTGRTTNEKLFF.